Below, 19 T cell receptor beta chains from the same sample are listed, as sequenced in a study of CD4 T cells in relation to SARS-CoV-2 and coronaviruses. Before the COVID-19 pandemic, during about 2011-2019, CD4+ T cells were taken from unexposed donors. CD4+ T cells were isolated from the cells after around eleven days of culture. The repertoire was sequenced with immunoSEQ multiplex PCR; TCRdb's copy has only in-frame clones and lacks some. Altogether 20,000 to 25,000 clones are present, 76% being singletons, with the ten largest covering 16%. The antigens for these receptors are not known. Sequencing input: CD4+ T cells from PBMCs, cultured in vitro. These receptors were collected from a human donor in good health.

By share, this clone ranks as large. The chain has TRBV6-4 and TRBJ2-6, with D hard to call. Trimming shortened V by 2 bases and J by 0 bases, and 8 bases separated the two germline ends. The germline CDR1 and CDR2 sequences are MRHNA and SNTAGT. This CDR3 comprises 16 residues. The CDR3: CASSDGHHSGANVLTF. The CDR3 DNA reads TGTGCCAGCAGTGACGGGCACCACTCTGGGGCCAACGTCCTGACTTTC.

The chain uses TRBV6-4 and TRBJ2-1; D might be TRBD2 (7 bases). Deletions cut 5 bases from V and 4 bases from J, with 15 bases between. CDR3 size: 15 residues. Germline lookup yields CDR1 MRHNA and CDR2 SNTAGT. The CDR3 protein is CASSPGGGRYNEQFF. The DNA for the CDR3 is TGTGCCAGCAGTCCAGGCGGGGGCCGGTACAATGAGCAGTTCTTC.

V usage is TRBV4-1 and J usage is TRBJ1-3; D is perhaps TRBD1 (5 bases). The germline CDR1 and CDR2 sequences are MGHRA and YSYEKL. V lost 0 bases and J 5 bases, leaving 17 bases between the germline ends. This CDR3 contains 17 residues. In nucleotides, the CDR3 is TGCGCCAGCAGCCAAGATAATGGGGGTAACGAACGAAACACCATATATTTT. It yields the protein CASSQDNGGNERNTIYF.

This chain joins TRBV9 and TRBJ1-2; D might be TRBD1 (6 bases). V lost 3 bases and J lost 4, with 22 bases in between. Germline V gene sequence: CDR1 SGDLS, CDR2 YYNGEE. This CDR3 region has 17 residues. CDR3 sequence: CASSEWGAGDIAYGYTF. CDR3 coding DNA: TGTGCCAGCAGCGAGTGGGGGGCTGGGGACATCGCCTATGGCTACACCTTC.

This clone was recorded only once. The chain carries TRBV30 and TRBJ1-6, with 9 bases identical to TRBD1. The germline V gene encodes CDR1 GTSNPN and CDR2 SVGIG (reference sequence). Trimming took 5 bases from V and 10 from J; bases not matched to a gene: 6. The CDR3 length is 13 residues. The DNA of the CDR3 is TGTGCCTGGGTGGGACAGGGAGAGTCACCCCTCCACTTT. Translating gives CAWVGQGESPLHF. Full variable domain (outside the CDR3, taken from reference TRBV30 and TRBJ1-6): SQTIHQWPATLVQPVGSPLSLECTVEGTSNPNLYWYRQAAGRGLQLLFYSVGIGQISSEVPQNLSASRPQDRQFILSSKKLLLSDSGFYLCAWVGQGESPLHFGNGTRLTVT.

The rearrangement links TRBV9 to TRBJ2-7, with 9 bases aligning to TRBD2. J gave up 5 bases and V 0 bases, and 0 bases lay outside the gene matches. CDR3 length: 13 residues. CDR1 is SGDLS and CDR2 is YYNGEE in the germline V gene. The CDR3 sequence: CASSVGLADEQYF. The CDR3 DNA reads as TGTGCCAGCAGCGTAGGACTAGCGGACGAGCAGTACTTC.

This sequence joins TRBV6-1 and TRBJ1-2, with TRBD1 matching 9 bases. The germline gives CDR1 MNHNS, CDR2 SASEGT. CDR3 length equals 17 residues. With V trimmed by 0 bases and J by 1 base, 6 bases remained unmatched. In DNA, the CDR3 is TGTGCCAGCAGTGAAGCAGGGGGGACAGGGAGTAACTATGGCTACACCTTC. This encodes CASSEAGGTGSNYGYTF.

J is TRBJ2-2 and V is TRBV19; 8 nucleotides align to TRBD2. Germline assignment: CDR1 LNHDA and CDR2 SQIVND (reference sequence). V dropped 8 bases and J dropped 0; count of bases not matched to a gene: 2. This CDR3 contains 14 residues. The CDR3 nucleotides are TGTGCCAGTCGGACTAGCCCGAACACCGGGGAGCTGTTTTTT. Translating gives CASRTSPNTGELFF.

This clone was counted between two and nine times. The chain employs TRBV27 and TRBJ1-5; D remains ambiguous. CDR1 is MNHEY, CDR2 SMNVEV, per germline (reference sequence). The CDR3 has 15 amino acids. The V end lost 1 base, the J end lost 2 bases, and 9 bases lay between the germline ends. The CDR3: CASSLLGPGNQPQHF. CDR3 in DNA: TGTGCCAGCAGTTTATTAGGGCCGGGCAATCAGCCCCAGCATTTT.

CDR3 sequence reads: CASRSQYYEQYF. In DNA, the CDR3 is TGTGCCAGCAGGTCACAGTATTACGAGCAGTACTTC. This rearrangement joins TRBV28 to TRBJ2-7; D ambiguous. The V end lost 6 bases, the J end lost 4 bases, and 10 bases lay between the germline ends. The CDR3 has 12 amino acids. CDR1 MDHEN and CDR2 SYDVKM come from the germline V gene.

The rearrangement joins TRBV28 to TRBJ2-7, with 7 bases aligning to TRBD2. Germline-derived CDR1 and CDR2 are MDHEN and SYDVKM. V was pared by 4 bases and J by 5 bases, with 11 bases of the junction left unmatched. The CDR3 has 15 residues. In DNA, the CDR3 is TGTGCCAGCAGTTCGGGGGGAGGTACCTTACACGAGCAGTACTTC. The encoded protein is CASSSGGGTLHEQYF. Together with reference TRBV28 and TRBJ2-7, the CDR3 gives the full variable domain: DVKVTQSSRYLVKRTGEKVFLECVQDMDHENMFWYRQDPGLGLRLIYFSYDVKMKEKGDIPEGYSVSREKKERFSLILESASTNQTSMYLCASSSGGGTLHEQYFGPGTRLTVT.

The chain couples TRBV12-3 or TRBV12-4 to TRBJ1-1, with 7 bases aligning to TRBD1. The CDR3 covers 13 residues. Germline trimming cut 6 bases from V and 5 bases from J; bases unmatched to any gene: 6. CDR3 DNA: TGTGCCAGCAGCCCGCAGGGGGATACTGAAGCTTTCTTT. Its translation is CASSPQGDTEAFF.

The rearrangement joins TRBV30 to TRBJ2-3, with TRBD2 identical over 13 bases. CDR3 size: 15 residues. Trimming removed 0 bases from V and 4 bases from J; junction bases left unmatched: 1. Per the germline V gene, CDR1 is GTSNPN and CDR2 is SVGIG (reference sequence). CDR3 sequence: CAWSVGLAGADTQYF. In DNA, the CDR3 is TGTGCCTGGAGTGTCGGACTAGCGGGAGCAGATACGCAGTATTTT.

This chain links TRBV7-9 with TRBJ1-2; D ambiguous. The CDR3 runs 17 residues. The germline V and J ends were trimmed by 5 bases and 2 bases, with 21 bases remaining between them. CDR1 and CDR2 from the germline V gene are SEHNR and FQNEAQ (reference sequence). In DNA form, the CDR3 reads TGTGCCAGCAGCCAATCGTTCGGGGTCAGTATAAACTATGGCTACACCTTC. Translated, it gives CASSQSFGVSINYGYTF.

This rearrangement joins TRBV6-5 to TRBJ2-2, with D maybe TRBD2 (6 bases). Germline CDR1 MNHEY, CDR2 SVGAGI. The CDR3 has 15 amino acids. The ends were cut back, 5 bases at V and 6 bases at J, with 16 bases in the middle. CDR3 loop: CASSPRTGDSGELFF. For the CDR3, the DNA is TGTGCCAGCAGTCCTCGAACCGGGGACTCCGGGGAGCTGTTTTTT.

Concerning this clone itself: Its ends do not fully match the called genes, so a read error is possible. The chain uses TRBV6-2 or TRBV6-3 and TRBJ1-5, with D tentatively TRBD1 (5 bases). The germline V gene encodes CDR1 MNHEY and CDR2 SVGEGT. The length of the CDR3 is 14 residues. CDR3 sequence (DNA): TGTGCCATCAGTCGGGGGGGAGAGGCTCAGCCCCAGCATTTT. Translating it yields CAISRGGEAQPQHF.

The sample holds one count of this clone. The chain links TRBV7-3 to TRBJ2-2; TRBD2 agrees at 7 bases. This CDR3 contains 15 residues. V lost 2 bases to trimming and J lost 1 base; unmatched junction nucleotides: 1. CDR1 SGHTA and CDR2 FQGTGA come from the germline V gene. The DNA for the CDR3 is TGTGCCAGCAGCTTATCGGGGGGGAACACCGGGGAGCTGTTTTTT. Encoded protein: CASSLSGGNTGELFF.

This chain uses TRBV18 with TRBJ2-2; D is ambiguous. This CDR3 comprises 16 residues. Trimming took 1 base from V and 7 from J, leaving 16 bases between them. Germline CDR1 is KGHSH and CDR2 is LQKENI. The CDR3 reads CASSPLVLRSVGELFF. The DNA of the CDR3 is TGTGCCAGCTCACCACTGGTTCTCCGTTCGGTCGGGGAGCTGTTTTTT.

This chain joins TRBV6-2 or TRBV6-3 and TRBJ2-3, with D unresolved. Germline CDR1 and CDR2: MNHEY and SVGEGT. This CDR3 comprises 12 residues. Trimming stripped 3 bases from V and 5 bases from J, with 6 bases between. CDR3 sequence reads: CASSYFVDTQYF. The CDR3 region has the DNA TGTGCCAGCAGTTATTTCGTAGATACGCAGTATTTT.